A selection of T cell receptor beta chains follows, all from one sample in a study of spatial heterogeneity in lung cancer. TCRdb ran MiXCR on the 5' RACE reads and lists one entry per CDR3 protein. Altogether around 19,000 distinct CDR3 sequences are present, approximately 18% being singletons, with the ten largest covering more than 12%. Material: PBMCs, obtained at surgery. The receptors were sampled from a male donor with early-stage non-small cell lung cancer. CDR3s include the opening cysteine and the closing phenylalanine or tryptophan. The order of the fields is J gene, clone size, V gene, D gene, CDR3 DNA, CDR3 protein. The D gene is left open where the match is weak. The size field is filled for only some rows; it gives once, few, many or a size class.

J: TRBJ2-1; size: many; V: TRBV11-1; D: .; DNA: TGTGCCAGCAGCTTAGACAGACCCTACAATGAGCAGTTCTTC; CDR3: CASSLDRPYNEQFF
J: TRBJ2-6; size: .; V: TRBV27; D: TRBD1; DNA: TGTGCCAGCAGGTACACGGGACAGGTCCTTTCTGGGGCCAACGTCCTGACTTTC; CDR3: CASRYTGQVLSGANVLTF
J: TRBJ1-5; size: many; V: TRBV10-3; D: .; DNA: TGTGCCATTGGGCCCCGGGACACTAGCAATCAGCCCCAGCATTTT; CDR3: CAIGPRDTSNQPQHF
J: TRBJ1-1; size: many; V: TRBV6-2/TRBV6-3; D: .; DNA: TGTGCCAGCAGTTACGCCGCCCGGGGGAACACTGAAGCTTTCTTT; CDR3: CASSYAARGNTEAFF
J: TRBJ1-2; size: .; V: TRBV27; D: TRBD1; DNA: TGTGCCAGCAGTGACCCTTTAGGGACAGCTAACTATGGCTACACCTTC; CDR3: CASSDPLGTANYGYTF
J: TRBJ2-7; size: few; V: TRBV20-1; D: .; DNA: TGCAGTGCTAGAGACCATGGACTCGCGACCTACGAGCAGTACTTC; CDR3: CSARDHGLATYEQYF
J: TRBJ2-3; size: few; V: TRBV7-2; D: .; DNA: TGTGCCAGCAGCCCTAACGGCGGGGGCACAGATACGCAGTATTTT; CDR3: CASSPNGGGTDTQYF
J: TRBJ2-5; size: .; V: TRBV11-2; D: TRBD1; DNA: TGTGCCAGCAGCTTAGGTGGACAGGGGGCAGAGACCCAGTACTTC; CDR3: CASSLGGQGAETQYF
J: TRBJ2-1; size: many; V: TRBV11-3; D: .; DNA: TGTGCCAGCAGCGCCGGGGGATCCGATATCGAGCAGTTCTTC; CDR3: CASSAGGSDIEQFF
J: TRBJ2-7; size: many; V: TRBV12-3/TRBV12-4; D: .; DNA: TGTGCCAGCAGTTCTGGGGGAATTATTAGCTACGAGCAGTACTTC; CDR3: CASSSGGIISYEQYF
J: TRBJ2-7; size: few; V: TRBV12-3/TRBV12-4; D: .; DNA: TGTGCCAGCAGTTTAGGGGAGGACGAGCAGTACTTC; CDR3: CASSLGEDEQYF
J: TRBJ2-1; size: few; V: TRBV7-2; D: .; DNA: TGTGCCAGCAACAGTAACTACAATGAGCAGTTCTTC; CDR3: CASNSNYNEQFF
J: TRBJ1-1; size: .; V: TRBV4-2; D: .; DNA: TGTGCCAGCAGCCGCGAGCTGACAGACAACACTGAAGCTTTCTTT; CDR3: CASSRELTDNTEAFF
J: TRBJ2-5; size: few; V: TRBV29-1; D: .; DNA: TGCAGCGTTGCCCTGACGGCAAAAGAGACCCAGTACTTC; CDR3: CSVALTAKETQYF
J: TRBJ1-5; size: few; V: TRBV3-1; D: .; DNA: TGTGCCAGCAGCCAAGGGTCGGGCGGAGAAGGTGGCAATCAGCCCCAGCATTTT; CDR3: CASSQGSGGEGGNQPQHF
J: TRBJ2-7; size: many; V: TRBV5-1; D: .; DNA: TGCGCCAGCAGCTTTGCCGGGGCCCGTGGGGAGCAGTACTTC; CDR3: CASSFAGARGEQYF
J: TRBJ2-2; size: medium-sized; V: TRBV27; D: .; DNA: TGTGCCAGCAGTTTATCACCCGCAGGCACCCGGGAGCTGTTTTTT; CDR3: CASSLSPAGTRELFF
J: TRBJ2-2; size: .; V: TRBV28; D: TRBD1; DNA: TGTGCCAGTTTTTCCGGGACAGGGAGTACCGGGGAGCTGTTTTTT; CDR3: CASFSGTGSTGELFF
J: TRBJ1-1; size: few; V: TRBV20-1; D: .; DNA: TGCAGTGCTAGTGTGGTAGCCCTCCACACTGAAGCTTTCTTT; CDR3: CSASVVALHTEAFF
J: TRBJ2-2; size: .; V: TRBV19; D: TRBD1; DNA: TGTGCCAGTAGTATACCCGGGACAGGGGGCTTCGGGGAGCTGTTTTTT; CDR3: CASSIPGTGGFGELFF
J: TRBJ1-2; size: many; V: TRBV6-6; D: TRBD1; DNA: TGTGCCAGCAGCCGAACGGGGACAGGATCGGATGGCTACACCTTC; CDR3: CASSRTGTGSDGYTF
J: TRBJ1-1; size: few; V: TRBV10-2; D: .; DNA: TGCGCCAGCAGTGTTCCCGTGAACACTGAAGCTTTCTTT; CDR3: CASSVPVNTEAFF
J: TRBJ2-4; size: .; V: TRBV3-1; D: .; DNA: TGTGCCAGCAGCCCCAGGCCTGGGCGGATTCAGTACTTC; CDR3: CASSPRPGRIQYF
J: TRBJ1-4; size: medium-sized; V: TRBV12-3/TRBV12-4; D: .; DNA: TGTGCCAGCAGTTTGGATCCCGCGATAAAACTGTTTTTT; CDR3: CASSLDPAIKLFF
J: TRBJ2-7; size: many; V: TRBV9; D: TRBD1; DNA: TGTGCCAGCAGCCGGGACAGATACGAGCAGTACTTC; CDR3: CASSRDRYEQYF
J: TRBJ1-5; size: .; V: TRBV12-3/TRBV12-4; D: .; DNA: TGTGCCAGCACCCATACGGTCAGGCAGCCCCAGCATTTT; CDR3: CASTHTVRQPQHF
J: TRBJ2-7; size: many; V: TRBV27; D: TRBD1; DNA: TGTGCCAGCAGTACCCTGACAGGGGAGAGGTACGAGCAGTACTTC; CDR3: CASSTLTGERYEQYF
J: TRBJ2-3; size: many; V: TRBV10-2; D: .; DNA: TGCGCCAGCAGTGAGTCGACTAGGTCTAGCACAGATACGCAGTATTTT; CDR3: CASSESTRSSTDTQYF
J: TRBJ1-1; size: few; V: TRBV7-6; D: TRBD1; DNA: TGTGCCAGCAGCGCCAGGACAGGACCGAACACTGAAGCTTTCTTT; CDR3: CASSARTGPNTEAFF
J: TRBJ2-7; size: .; V: TRBV10-3; D: .; DNA: TGTGCCATCATAGGGCAATCCCCCTACGAGCAGTACTTC; CDR3: CAIIGQSPYEQYF
J: TRBJ2-7; size: many; V: TRBV20-1; D: .; DNA: TGCAGTGCTAGTCAGTTCCAGGACGACGCTTTCAGTTACGAGCAGTACTTC; CDR3: CSASQFQDDAFSYEQYF
J: TRBJ2-2; size: few; V: TRBV20-1; D: .; DNA: TGCAGTGCTAGAAACAGGGAAAAAGCGAACACCGGGGAGCTGTTTTTT; CDR3: CSARNREKANTGELFF
J: TRBJ2-7; size: .; V: TRBV2; D: TRBD1; DNA: TGTGCCAGCCTAGGTGGGACAGGGTCCTACGAGCAGTACTTC; CDR3: CASLGGTGSYEQYF
J: TRBJ2-1; size: many; V: TRBV7-7; D: TRBD1; DNA: TGTGCTAGCAGCCGAGACAGGGTTCGGGCCAATGAGCAGTTCTTC; CDR3: CASSRDRVRANEQFF
J: TRBJ1-1; size: medium-sized; V: TRBV19; D: .; DNA: TGTGCCAGTAGTCTGGATCTAATAAACACTGAAGCTTTCTTT; CDR3: CASSLDLINTEAFF